This note documents a single T cell receptor (beta chain) sequence. The V gene end was trimmed by 4 bases and the J gene end by 6 bases; junction bases not matched to a gene: 14. The CDR3 consists of 17 residues. Germline V CDR1 and CDR2: MDHEN, SYDVKM. The data derive from a study of blood T cell repertoires in COVID-19. Authors' data handling: Reference gene primers were amplified, and this amplification served to estimate nucleated cell counts. Method: immunoSEQ multiplex PCR; TCRdb's copy keeps in-frame clones and lacks some. That table supplies the V and J calls and clone size; D and trimming were determined from the DNA. This table has 50,000 to 55,000 clones, less than 90% appearing once.

Sequenced sample: peripheral blood. The chain carries TRBV28 and TRBJ1-4; 7 bases match TRBD1. The clonotype was recovered from a human donor with active COVID-19. The donor label of this sample is uncertain. The CDR3 nucleotides read TGTGCCAGCAGTTCACAGGAGTACAGGGGCAGGGATGAAAAACTGTTTTTT. Its protein is CASSSQEYRGRDEKLFF. Full variable domain (rest looked up from reference TRBV28 and TRBJ1-4): DVKVTQSSRYLVKRTGEKVFLECVQDMDHENMFWYRQDPGLGLRLIYFSYDVKMKEKGDIPEGYSVSREKKERFSLILESASTNQTSMYLCASSSQEYRGRDEKLFFGSGTQLSVL.